This T cell receptor (beta chain) appears in the sequencing data of a study of blood T cell repertoires in COVID-19. The wider study: Sources were T cells, B-cell-depleted T cells, or PBMCs; the material itself was cDNA or gDNA.

The germline V gene has CDR1 SQVTM and CDR2 ANQGSEA. The CDR3 contains 12 residues. Unmatched junction bases numbered 4, after V lost 2 bases and J lost 7 bases. This table comes from immunoSEQ multiplex PCR, and its TCRdb copy is limited to in-frame clones, with some not included. The data contain around 100,000 clones, over 80% of them singletons. The TCR comes from a man in his fifties or sixties with active or convalescent COVID-19. The chain couples TRBV29-1 to TRBJ1-2; 7 bases line up with TRBD1. Sample: peripheral blood. The CDR3 region has the DNA TGCAGCGTTGAAAGGGCAGGGGGTGGCTACACCTTC. Residues: CSVERAGGGYTF.